This is a list of T cell receptor beta chains from one sample in a study of blood T cell repertoires in COVID-19. Profiled with immunoSEQ multiplex PCR; TCRdb holds only in-frame clones, not every one. The sample contains approximately 400,000 clones, just over 90% of which appear only once. Sequencing was done on a sample of PBMCs or T cells enriched from blood (not recorded which). Receptors were obtained from a woman in her thirties or forties who had been exposed to COVID-19. The CDR3 runs from the conserved cysteine through the conserved F or W. D genes are given only for firm matches. Clone size, where shown, is once, few, many, or a class for clones that have expanded.

CDR3 protein	CDR3 DNA	J gene	clone size	D gene	V gene
CASSRQGATYEQYF	TGTGCCAGCAGTCGGCAGGGTGCGACGTACGAGCAGTACTTC	TRBJ2-7	NA	NA	TRBV6-5
CASSQSQNTEAFF	TGTGCCAGCAGCCAGTCACAGAACACTGAAGCTTTCTTT	TRBJ1-1	NA	NA	TRBV11-3
CASSPRRDPTGEQYF	TGTGCCAGCAGCCCAAGGAGGGACCCGACGGGGGAGCAGTACTTC	TRBJ2-7	NA	NA	TRBV13
CATSREGVSNQPQHF	TGTGCCACCAGCAGAGAAGGGGTTAGCAATCAGCCCCAGCATTTT	TRBJ1-5	NA	NA	TRBV15
CASSIGQPSYEQYF	TGTGCCAGTAGTATAGGACAGCCTTCCTACGAGCAGTACTTC	TRBJ2-7	NA	NA	TRBV19
CASSRRDYTYEQYF	TGTGCCAGCAGCCGCCGGGACTACACCTACGAGCAGTACTTC	TRBJ2-7	NA	TRBD2	TRBV7-8
CASSLGLSSGNTIYF	TGCGCCAGCAGCTTGGGACTTTCCTCTGGAAACACCATATATTTT	TRBJ1-3	once	NA	TRBV5-1
CASSHDRTLYGYTF	TGTGCCAGCAGTCATGACAGGACCCTCTATGGCTACACCTTC	TRBJ1-2	NA	NA	TRBV7-9
CASSPPGRAHEQYF	TGTGCCAGCTCACCACCGGGGAGGGCCCACGAGCAGTACTTC	TRBJ2-7	NA	TRBD2	TRBV18
CASGQSGGLNTEAFF	TGTGCTAGTGGTCAGTCAGGGGGCCTGAACACTGAAGCTTTCTTT	TRBJ1-1	NA	TRBD1	TRBV12-5
CASSVDLSGGALHEQYF	TGTGCCAGCAGCGTAGACCTTAGCGGGGGGGCTCTCCACGAGCAGTACTTC	TRBJ2-7	NA	TRBD2	TRBV9
CASSISSGANVLTF	TGTGCCAGCAGTATTAGCTCTGGGGCCAACGTCCTGACTTTC	TRBJ2-6	NA	NA	TRBV6-4
CASSARPLIYGENYNEQFF	TGTGCCAGCAGCGCCCGGCCCCTAATATACGGGGAAAATTACAATGAGCAGTTCTTC	TRBJ2-1	NA	NA	TRBV9
CASSIGKGTKGSNEQFF	TGTGCCAGTAGTATAGGTAAGGGGACAAAGGGCTCCAATGAGCAGTTCTTC	TRBJ2-1	NA	NA	TRBV19
CASSQCQGDTGGPPNYGYTF	TGCGCCAGCAGTCAATGTCAGGGCGATACAGGGGGTCCTCCTAACTATGGCTACACCTTC	TRBJ1-2	NA	TRBD1	TRBV23-1
CASTPQYERETGELFF	TGTGCCAGCACCCCCCAATATGAGCGGGAAACCGGGGAGCTGTTTTTT	TRBJ2-2	NA	TRBD2	TRBV27
CASSYARFDNEQFF	TGTGCCAGCAGTTACGCCAGATTTGACAATGAGCAGTTCTTC	TRBJ2-1	NA	NA	TRBV6-5
CSALGGYEQYF	TGCAGTGCGCTGGGAGGCTACGAGCAGTACTTC	TRBJ2-7	once	NA	TRBV20-1
CASSLASNRDRAYEKLFF	TGTGCCAGCAGCTTGGCCAGCAACCGGGACAGGGCCTATGAAAAACTGTTTTTT	TRBJ1-4	NA	TRBD1	TRBV7-9
CASSWPGDHNEQFF	TGTGCCAGTAGTTGGCCAGGGGATCATAATGAGCAGTTCTTC	TRBJ2-1	once	NA	TRBV19
CASSQVGGDRGYTF	TGTGCCAGCAGCCAAGTAGGGGGGGATCGAGGCTACACCTTC	TRBJ1-2	NA	NA	TRBV3-1/TRBV3-2
CASSLDGSSGNTIYF	TGTGCTAGCAGCTTGGACGGGAGCTCTGGAAACACCATATATTTT	TRBJ1-3	NA	NA	TRBV7-7
CASSLYGGQGTNYGYTF	TGTGCCAGCAGTTTATACGGGGGGCAGGGAACTAACTATGGCTACACCTTC	TRBJ1-2	NA	NA	TRBV27
CASSLYTGGNQPQHF	TGCGCCAGCAGCTTGTACACAGGGGGAAATCAGCCCCAGCATTTT	TRBJ1-5	NA	TRBD1	TRBV5-1
CASSQDGSRSGSPDTQYF	TGCGCCAGCAGCCAAGATGGTTCGCGTAGCGGGAGCCCAGATACGCAGTATTTT	TRBJ2-3	NA	TRBD2	TRBV4-3
CASSELGGAYEQYF	TGCGCCAGCAGTGAGTTGGGGGGGGCCTACGAGCAGTACTTC	TRBJ2-7	NA	TRBD2	TRBV10-2
CASSQDRTSSPLHF	TGTGCCAGCAGCCAAGATAGGACTAGTTCACCCCTCCACTTT	TRBJ1-6	NA	NA	TRBV3-1/TRBV3-2
CASSPWTVAEKLFF	TGTGCCAGCTCACCATGGACAGTGGCGGAAAAACTGTTTTTT	TRBJ1-4	NA	NA	TRBV18
CASSQRGRGMGEAFF	TGTGCCAGCAGCCAGCGGGGTCGGGGGATGGGTGAAGCTTTCTTT	TRBJ1-1	NA	NA	TRBV7-8
CASTLAQGVGYGYTF	TGTGCCAGTACCTTAGCGCAGGGGGTAGGCTATGGCTACACCTTC	TRBJ1-2	NA	TRBD1	TRBV19
CASSLLGQAIQPQHF	TGTGCCAGCAGTCTTCTGGGACAGGCGATCCAGCCCCAGCATTTT	TRBJ1-5	NA	TRBD1	TRBV6-5
CASSSYRGTPYEQYF	TGTGCCAGCAGTTCGTACAGGGGGACCCCCTACGAGCAGTACTTC	TRBJ2-7	NA	TRBD1	TRBV7-9
CASSEATGANSPLHF	TGTGCCAGCAGTGAAGCAACAGGGGCCAATTCACCCCTCCACTTT	TRBJ1-6	NA	TRBD1	TRBV6-1
CASSDDGNEQFF	TGTGCCAGCAGTGACGACGGGAATGAGCAGTTCTTC	TRBJ2-1	NA	NA	TRBV2
CASSQGQLNEKLFF	TGTGCCAGCAGCCAGGGACAGTTGAATGAAAAACTGTTTTTT	TRBJ1-4	NA	TRBD1	TRBV5-4
CASRGTQAGQETQYF	TGTGCCAGCAGGGGCACCCAGGCAGGGCAAGAGACCCAGTACTTC	TRBJ2-5	NA	NA	TRBV2
CASGRQGAMADTQYF	TGTGCCAGCGGACGACAGGGGGCGATGGCAGATACGCAGTATTTT	TRBJ2-3	NA	TRBD1	TRBV11-3
CASSRTGKDGYTF	TGTGCCAGCAGCCGGACAGGGAAGGATGGCTACACCTTC	TRBJ1-2	NA	TRBD1	TRBV3-1/TRBV3-2
CASKRTGGTEAFF	TGTGCCAGCAAACGGACAGGGGGCACTGAAGCTTTCTTT	TRBJ1-1	NA	TRBD1	TRBV5-6
CASSSLQRGSYEQYF	TGTGCCAGCAGCTCACTACAGCGGGGTTCCTACGAGCAGTACTTC	TRBJ2-7	NA	TRBD2	TRBV6-2/TRBV6-3
CASRDRIGQPQHF	TGTGCCAGCAGGGACAGGATCGGGCAGCCCCAGCATTTT	TRBJ1-5	NA	TRBD1	TRBV27
CASSPRTEGYSNQPQHF	TGTGCCAGCAGTCCCCGGACAGAAGGGTATAGCAATCAGCCCCAGCATTTT	TRBJ1-5	NA	NA	TRBV27
CASSYSTSGAGELFF	TGTGCCAGCAGTTACTCGACGTCGGGGGCCGGGGAGCTGTTTTTT	TRBJ2-2	NA	NA	TRBV6-6
CASNCSGAEEQYF	TGTGCCAGCAATTGTTCAGGGGCGGAGGAGCAGTACTTC	TRBJ2-7	NA	NA	TRBV25-1
CASSGTGSSGNTIYF	TGCGCCAGCAGTGGGACAGGGAGCTCTGGAAACACCATATATTTT	TRBJ1-3	NA	TRBD1	TRBV10-1
CSVEVTGVGTGELFF	TGCAGCGTTGAAGTGACGGGAGTTGGCACCGGGGAGCTGTTTTTT	TRBJ2-2	once	NA	TRBV29-1